The 9 T cell receptor beta chains below all came from one sample that was sequenced in a study of cytomegalovirus exposure and HLA in healthy donors. 13 Jbeta primers and 60 Vbeta primers were used for the PCR. Assay used: immunoSEQ multiplex PCR; TCRdb lists only in-frame clones, some missing. This sample carries about 240,000 clones, 80% to 85% of them seen once, and the ten largest clones take about 8%. The sample was PBMCs. Receptors originate from a woman aged 60-75 years in good health and CMV-seropositive.

This chain joins TRBV20-1 and TRBJ2-5, with D unresolved. Germline CDR1 reads DFQATT; CDR2 reads SNEGSKA (reference sequence). The CDR3 has 10 residues. V lost 7 bases and J lost 9, with 12 bases in between. In DNA, the CDR3 is TGCAGTGGCTTGCGTCTGGCCCAGTACTTC. It codes for CSGLRLAQYF.

This clone was counted between two and nine times. The V call is TRBV7-8, the J call TRBJ2-7; TRBD1 matches at 10 bases. Germline V gene data show CDR1 as SGHVS and CDR2 as FQNEAQ. The V segment lost 5 bases and the J segment 7 bases; nucleotides outside the gene matches: 11. The CDR3 totals 15 residues. CDR3: CASSPTGGGSGEQYF. The CDR3 DNA is TGTGCCAGCAGCCCGACAGGGGGCGGTTCAGGGGAGCAGTACTTC. Full variable domain (outside the CDR3, taken from reference TRBV7-8 and TRBJ2-7): GAGVSQSPRYKVAKRGQDVALRCDPISGHVSLFWYQQALGQGPEFLTYFQNEAQLDKSGLPSDRFFAERPEGSVSTLKIQRTQQEDSAVYLCASSPTGGGSGEQYFGPGTRLTVT.

The rearrangement joins TRBV15 to TRBJ1-2; no reliable D call. V shed 1 base and J shed 5 bases, with 11 bases lying between them. CDR3 length equals 14 residues. The germline V gene has CDR1 LNHNV and CDR2 YYDKDF (reference sequence). CDR3 in DNA: TGTGCCACCAGCAGAGCCCCCGCGAGGTATGGCTACACCTTC. Translating it yields CATSRAPARYGYTF.

This sequence joins TRBV4-1 and TRBJ1-1; 7 bases are a match to TRBD1. CDR1 is MGHRA and CDR2 is YSYEKL in the germline V gene. The CDR3 runs to 15 residues. With 0 bases clipped from V and 10 bases from J, the junction kept 11 bases outside the gene matches. DNA for the CDR3: TGCGCCAGCAGCCAAGATAGTATGAAGGGGGCGGGAGCTTTCTTT. Translating it yields CASSQDSMKGAGAFF.

This clone was picked up a small number of times. V and J are TRBV5-6 and TRBJ2-4; possible D gene TRBD1, 6 bases. This CDR3 is 15 amino acids long. The V and J ends lost 5 bases and 0 bases respectively, with 12 bases between them. Germline V gene sequence: CDR1 SGHDT, CDR2 YYEEEE. The CDR3 nucleotides are TGTGCCAGCAGGCGACAGGTCCTAGCCAAAAACATTCAGTACTTC. Residues: CASRRQVLAKNIQYF.

V is TRBV18 and J is TRBJ2-3; TRBD1 agrees at 9 bases. This CDR3 is 15 amino acids long. Trimming took 7 bases from V and 2 from J; bases not matched to a gene: 7. Germline CDR1 KGHSH, CDR2 LQKENI. The CDR3 loop is CASFDRDRATDTQYF. CDR3 bases: TGTGCCAGCTTCGACCGGGACAGGGCCACAGATACGCAGTATTTT. Combining the CDR3 with reference TRBV18 and TRBJ2-3 gives the whole variable domain NAGVMQNPRHLVRRRGQEARLRCSPMKGHSHVYWYRQLPEEGLKFMVYLQKENIIDESGMPKERFSAEFPKEGPSILRIQQVVRGDSAAYFCASFDRDRATDTQYFGPGTRLTVL.

J is TRBJ2-7 and V is TRBV19, with D perhaps TRBD2 (5 bases). V lost 3 bases and J lost 2, with 11 bases in between. CDR3 length: 14 amino acids. Per germline, CDR1 LNHDA and CDR2 SQIVND (reference sequence). The CDR3 is CASSILPGTYEQYF. In nucleotides, the CDR3 is TGTGCCAGTAGTATTTTACCGGGGACCTACGAGCAGTACTTC.

The chain carries TRBV5-4 and TRBJ2-3, with a weak D call TRBD2 (5 bases). Trimming removed 2 bases at V and 3 bases at J, with 10 bases between. This CDR3 has 14 amino acids. The germline gives CDR1 SGHNT, CDR2 YYREEE (reference sequence). As DNA, the CDR3 is TGTGCCAGCAGCTTAAAAGGGAGAACAGATACGCAGTATTTT. Its protein is CASSLKGRTDTQYF.

The chain combines TRBV10-3 with TRBJ1-1; 10 nucleotides agree with TRBD1. The germline V gene encodes CDR1 ENHRY and CDR2 SYGVKD. This CDR3 has 12 residues. V dropped 10 bases and J dropped 7; count of bases not matched to a gene: 6. The CDR3 sequence: CATRDRGGEAFF. CDR3 coding DNA: TGTGCCACCAGGGACAGGGGTGGTGAAGCTTTCTTT.